A selection of T cell receptor beta chains follows, all from one sample in a study of technical replicates of blood from a handful of donors. Profiled with immunoSEQ multiplex PCR; TCRdb holds only in-frame clones, not every one. The table records 75,000 to 100,000 clones, around 94% of them present only once. Sequenced: T cells isolated from PBMCs. Receptor source: a human donor in good health. Both conserved end residues are part of each CDR3. The order of the fields is V gene, J gene, CDR3 protein.

>TRBV28|TRBJ2-4
CASSFTKNIQYF
>TRBV25-1|TRBJ1-1
CASSEYRGTEAFF
>TRBV30|TRBJ1-2
CAWSKRRETNYGYTF
>TRBV30|TRBJ1-1
CAWSPTKQGRPFF
>TRBV19|TRBJ1-5
CASKPTVSNQPQHF
>TRBV14|TRBJ2-7
CASRDRESHEQYF
>TRBV28|TRBJ2-7
CASRPPRGRSYEQYF
>TRBV12-5|TRBJ2-7
CASGSHGQAFSYEQYF
>TRBV2|TRBJ1-2
CASKRPSGAGYTF
>TRBV5-1|TRBJ2-5
CASSPTFLAGGETQYF
>TRBV30|TRBJ2-5
CAWSGVAGDEETQYF
>TRBV5-1|TRBJ2-3
CASTGNSGGTDTQYF
>TRBV19|TRBJ2-7
CASSTLAPYEQYF
>TRBV5-1|TRBJ2-5
CASSLASSSGQETQYF
>TRBV28|TRBJ2-7
CASTVTAGGSPYEQYF
>TRBV28|TRBJ2-7
CASTLGASGTYEQYF
>TRBV7-9|TRBJ2-7
CASSSKRSGGGFLEQYF
>TRBV7-9|TRBJ2-7
CASIPSSGHTYEQYF
>TRBV29-1|TRBJ1-1
CSAQEGLNTEAFF
>TRBV2|TRBJ1-1
CATRKDRGPNTEAFF
>TRBV19|TRBJ2-7
CASSLSQGYEQYF
>TRBV9|TRBJ2-3
CASSVPSGIFTDTQYF
>TRBV2|TRBJ1-1
CAILEEAFF
>TRBV4-1|TRBJ2-1
CASSQAGTYNEQFF
>TRBV19|TRBJ2-3
CASSIRTRADTQYF
>TRBV10-2|TRBJ2-1
CASRSFLNEQFF
>TRBV28|TRBJ1-4
CASSLADMLNEKLFF
>TRBV7-9|TRBJ2-3
CASSKTSVTNHTQYF
>TRBV28|TRBJ2-1
CASSRTSGSSYNEQFF
>TRBV12-5|TRBJ2-7
CASAQEAGTQYEQYF
>TRBV7-6|TRBJ2-1
CASSLDSSSYNEQFF
>TRBV9|TRBJ2-5
CASSVGGEETQYF
>TRBV15|TRBJ2-3
CATEAGGYPDTQYF
>TRBV4-1|TRBJ1-4
CASKSLTARDSLFEKLFF
>TRBV20-1|TRBJ1-2
CSASDNYGYTF
>TRBV28|TRBJ2-2
CASSLRQNTGELFF
>TRBV4-1|TRBJ2-5
CASRTSGTQETQYF
>TRBV18|TRBJ1-3
CASSPPHGVSGNTIYF
>TRBV6-5|TRBJ2-7
CATRLTGAREQYF
>TRBV4-3|TRBJ2-1
CASSQEKSREERFF